This TCR beta chain emerged from a study of blood T cell repertoires in COVID-19. Using immunoSEQ multiplex PCR, the repertoire was profiled, and TCRdb retains in-frame clones only, with some absent. The data hold roughly 130,000 clones, with around 87% observed a single time. V gave up 7 bases and J gave up 0 bases, with 15 bases separating them. Germline-derived CDR1 and CDR2 are LNHDA and SQIVND (reference sequence). The CDR3 contains 15 residues. The sequencing input was peripheral blood. This receptor was obtained from a woman aged 60-75 years with acute or convalescent COVID-19. The V call is TRBV19, the J call TRBJ1-2, with D possibly matching TRBD1 (6 bases). The CDR3 sequence is CASMRRGGANYGYTF. CDR3 in DNA: TGTGCCAGTATGAGGAGGGGGGGAGCTAACTATGGCTACACCTTC.